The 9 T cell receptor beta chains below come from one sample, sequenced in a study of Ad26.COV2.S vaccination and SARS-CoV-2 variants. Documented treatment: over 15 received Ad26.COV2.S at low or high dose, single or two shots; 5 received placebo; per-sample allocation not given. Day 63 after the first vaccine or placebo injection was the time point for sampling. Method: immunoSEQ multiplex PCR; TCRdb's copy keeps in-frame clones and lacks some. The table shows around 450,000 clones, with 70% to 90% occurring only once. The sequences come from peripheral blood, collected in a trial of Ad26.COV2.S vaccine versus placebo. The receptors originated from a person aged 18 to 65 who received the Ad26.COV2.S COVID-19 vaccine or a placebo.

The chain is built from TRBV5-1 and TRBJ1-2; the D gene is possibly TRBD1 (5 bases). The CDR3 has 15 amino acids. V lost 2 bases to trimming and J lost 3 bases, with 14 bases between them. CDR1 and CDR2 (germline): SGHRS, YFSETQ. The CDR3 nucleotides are TGCGCCAGCAGCTTCTCCCAACTCAGGGACTATGGCTACACCTTC. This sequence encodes CASSFSQLRDYGYTF. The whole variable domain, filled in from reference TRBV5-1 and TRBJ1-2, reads KAGVTQTPRYLIKTRGQQVTLSCSPISGHRSVSWYQQTPGQGLQFLFEYFSETQRNKGNFPGRFSGRQFSNSRSEMNVSTLELGDSALYLCASSFSQLRDYGYTFGSGTRLTVV.

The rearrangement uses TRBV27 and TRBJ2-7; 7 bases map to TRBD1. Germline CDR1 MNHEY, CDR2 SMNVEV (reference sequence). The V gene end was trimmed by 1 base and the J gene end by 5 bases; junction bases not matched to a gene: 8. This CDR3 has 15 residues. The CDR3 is CASSLFGTARDEQYF. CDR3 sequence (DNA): TGTGCCAGCAGTTTATTTGGGACAGCTCGAGACGAGCAGTACTTC.

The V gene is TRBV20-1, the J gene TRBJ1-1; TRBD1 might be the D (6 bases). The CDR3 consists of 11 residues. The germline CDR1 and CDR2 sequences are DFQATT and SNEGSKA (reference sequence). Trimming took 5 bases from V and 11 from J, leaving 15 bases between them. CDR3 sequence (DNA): TGCAGTGCTGGAACAGGGCGCGTGGCTTTCTTT. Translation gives CSAGTGRVAFF.

The CDR3 spells CASSPGENSGNTIYF. The CDR3 nucleotides are TGTGCCAGCTCACCGGGGGAGAACTCTGGAAACACCATATATTTT. The chain employs TRBV18 and TRBJ1-3; D is perhaps TRBD1 (5 bases). The germline V gene has CDR1 KGHSH and CDR2 LQKENI. Deletions cut 3 bases from V and 0 bases from J, with 9 bases between. The CDR3 is made up of 15 amino acids.

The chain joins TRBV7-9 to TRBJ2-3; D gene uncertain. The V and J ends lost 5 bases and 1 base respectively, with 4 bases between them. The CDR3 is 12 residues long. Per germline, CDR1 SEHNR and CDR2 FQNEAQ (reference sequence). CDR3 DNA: TGTGCCAGCAGCACCCGCACAGATACGCAGTATTTT. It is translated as CASSTRTDTQYF.

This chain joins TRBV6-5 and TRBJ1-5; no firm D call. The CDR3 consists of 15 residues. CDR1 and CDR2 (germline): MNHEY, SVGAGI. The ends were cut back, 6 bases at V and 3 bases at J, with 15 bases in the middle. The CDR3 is CASSQGMGDNQPQHF. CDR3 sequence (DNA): TGTGCCAGCAGCCAAGGAATGGGTGACAATCAGCCCCAGCATTTT.

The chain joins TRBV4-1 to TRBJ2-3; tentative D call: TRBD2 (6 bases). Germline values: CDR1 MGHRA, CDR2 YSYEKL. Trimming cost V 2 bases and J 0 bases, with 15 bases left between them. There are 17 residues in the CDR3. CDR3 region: CASSQLTSSTSTDTQYF. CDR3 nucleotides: TGCGCCAGCAGCCAACTAACTAGCAGTACAAGCACAGATACGCAGTATTTT.

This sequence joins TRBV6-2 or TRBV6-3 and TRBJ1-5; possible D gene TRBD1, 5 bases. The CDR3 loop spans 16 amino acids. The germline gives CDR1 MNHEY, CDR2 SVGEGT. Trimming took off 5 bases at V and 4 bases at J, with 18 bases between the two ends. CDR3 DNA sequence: TGTGCCAGCAGTCACACCGGGGCGAGGGTGAATCAGCCCCAGCATTTT. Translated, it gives CASSHTGARVNQPQHF.

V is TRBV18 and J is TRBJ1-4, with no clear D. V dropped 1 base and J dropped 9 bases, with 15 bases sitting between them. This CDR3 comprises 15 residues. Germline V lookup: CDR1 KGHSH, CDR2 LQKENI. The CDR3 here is CASSPRSNGNQKLFF. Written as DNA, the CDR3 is TGTGCCAGCTCACCACGTTCCAACGGAAACCAAAAACTGTTTTTT. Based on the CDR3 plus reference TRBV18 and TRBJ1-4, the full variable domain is NAGVMQNPRHLVRRRGQEARLRCSPMKGHSHVYWYRQLPEEGLKFMVYLQKENIIDESGMPKERFSAEFPKEGPSILRIQQVVRGDSAAYFCASSPRSNGNQKLFFGSGTQLSVL.